This T cell receptor (beta chain) was retrieved from a study of a mutant IDH1 vaccine in newly diagnosed glioma (dated by TCRdb to the early 2020s). In terms of the full investigation: Patients received eight vaccinations in weeks 1, 3, 5, 7, 11, 15, 19 and 23, corresponding to visits V03 through V10. Vaccination started 4-6 weeks after radiotherapy alone, or was given together with temozolomide cycles in the groups whose treatment included chemotherapy. Of the roughly 34 treated patients, about 62% were male and approximately 40% were female, and a mean age of approximately 40 years was recorded. Peripheral blood samples were drawn at six visits, namely V03 (baseline), V05, V07, V10, V12 and V13. For exploratory analyses, about two dozen treated patients had longitudinal TCRB deep sequencing done wherever samples were available. Prior to enrollment, standard therapy consisting of radiotherapy alone, temozolomide alone, or radiochemotherapy with temozolomide had been administered to patients, with the combination being received by most patients. The investigation overall reported the following: Selection of PBMC samples for TCRB deep sequencing was based on availability. No apparent relationship was observed between pseudoprogression and alterations in the top peripheral T cell clonotypes detected by TCRB sequencing. Vaccine-induced immune responses across multiple MHC alleles were detected in approximately 94% of patients. It was noted by the authors that analyses of patient blood samples could not be reproduced owing to sample limitations.

The library was built by means of the immunoSEQ multiplex PCR assay. Rearranged TCR beta chain sequences were amplified using the hsTCRB Kit according to the manufacturer's protocol. Sequencing of TCRB libraries was carried out on an Illumina MiSeq. In the paper's pipeline: Demultiplexing, trimming and gene mapping were performed with the kit vendor's proprietary platform. In TCRdb, the immuneACCESS table is reduced to in-frame sequences with V and J assigned. These tables do not hold every clone; where another copy was compared, an unresolved V gene accounts for under half, and the others remain unexplained. V, J and clone size are taken as reported in that table, and D and trimming were inferred from the DNA itself. Across this sample there are tens of thousands of clones, with 82% seen only once. Approximately 2.8% of the sample belongs to the ten largest clones. With regard to this clone: This receptor's antigen is unknown. The input lacks base qualities; no much larger clone sits a single base away.

The CDR3 runs 13 amino acids, cysteine and phenylalanine included. Kept here is only the CDR3 DNA, which spans 39 bases and is read in frame from base 1. The germline V gene yields SQVTM for CDR1 and ANQGSEA for CDR2. Trimming leaves V shorter by 6 bases and J shorter by 5 bases, with the junction holding 6 bases beyond the gene matches. According to the study, the label for this sample's time point signals: week 5, during vaccination. Each vaccine dose, consisting of 300 ug of a 20-mer mutant IDH1 peptide in Montanide, was administered subcutaneously with topical imiquimod. Newly diagnosed WHO grade 3 or 4 IDH1-mutant astrocytomas showing loss of nuclear ATRX were present in the donors. The samples were drawn from NOA16, a multicentre, single-arm, open-label phase I trial in Germany that tested a mutant IDH1 peptide vaccine in humans for the first time. Genomic DNA for TCRB sequencing was extracted from EDTA blood using the DNeasy Blood and Tissue Kit.

This material consisted of PBMCs, taken from a glioma patient whose treatment included an IDH1 peptide vaccine. This sequence originates from a woman aged 18 to 35 with glioma. Some clones in this sample may be carry-over from other donors' samples. The V gene is TRBV29-1 and the J gene is TRBJ1-1; a stretch of 10 junction bases matches TRBD1. In nucleotides, the sequence is TGCAGCGTCCGACAGGGGGCGGGGACTGAAGCTTTCTTT. Its translation is CSVRQGAGTEAFF.